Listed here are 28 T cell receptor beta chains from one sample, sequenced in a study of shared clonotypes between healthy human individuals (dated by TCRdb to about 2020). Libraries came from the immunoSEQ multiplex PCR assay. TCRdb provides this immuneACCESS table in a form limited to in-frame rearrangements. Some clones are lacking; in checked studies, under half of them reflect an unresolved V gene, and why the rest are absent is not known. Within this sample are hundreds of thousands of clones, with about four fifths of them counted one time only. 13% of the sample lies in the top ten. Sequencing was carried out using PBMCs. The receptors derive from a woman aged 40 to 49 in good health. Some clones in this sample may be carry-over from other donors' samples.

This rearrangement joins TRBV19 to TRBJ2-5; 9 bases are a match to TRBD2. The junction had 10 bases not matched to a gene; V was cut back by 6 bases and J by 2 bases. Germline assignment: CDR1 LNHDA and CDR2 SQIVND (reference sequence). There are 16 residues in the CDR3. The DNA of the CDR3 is TGTGCCAGTAGCTGGGGCCCTGCGGGAGGGCAAGAGACCCAGTACTTC. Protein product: CASSWGPAGGQETQYF.

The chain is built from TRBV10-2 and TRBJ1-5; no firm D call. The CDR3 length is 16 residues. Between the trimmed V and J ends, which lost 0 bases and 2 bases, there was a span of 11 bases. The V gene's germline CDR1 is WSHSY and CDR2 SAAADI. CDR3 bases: TGCGCCAGCAGTGAGTCTGGGTTGAGGGGCAATCAGCCCCAGCATTTT. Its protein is CASSESGLRGNQPQHF.

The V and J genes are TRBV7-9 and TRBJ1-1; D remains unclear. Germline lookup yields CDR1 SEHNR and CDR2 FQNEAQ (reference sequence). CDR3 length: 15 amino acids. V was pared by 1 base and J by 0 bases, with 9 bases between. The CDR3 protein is CASSLVAGMNTEAFF. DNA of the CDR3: TGTGCCAGCAGCTTAGTTGCGGGAATGAACACTGAAGCTTTCTTT. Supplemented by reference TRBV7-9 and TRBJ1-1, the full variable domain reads DTGVSQNPRHKITKRGQNVTFRCDPISEHNRLYWYRQTLGQGPEFLTYFQNEAQLEKSRLLSDRFSAERPKGSFSTLEIQRTEQGDSAMYLCASSLVAGMNTEAFFGQGTRLTVV.

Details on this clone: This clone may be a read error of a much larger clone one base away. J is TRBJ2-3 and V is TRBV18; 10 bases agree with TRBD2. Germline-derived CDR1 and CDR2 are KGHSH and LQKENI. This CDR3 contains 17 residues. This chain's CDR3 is CASSQKALAGATDAQYF. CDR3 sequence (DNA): TGTGCCAGCTCACAAAAGGCCCTAGCGGGAGCCACAGATGCGCAGTATTTT.

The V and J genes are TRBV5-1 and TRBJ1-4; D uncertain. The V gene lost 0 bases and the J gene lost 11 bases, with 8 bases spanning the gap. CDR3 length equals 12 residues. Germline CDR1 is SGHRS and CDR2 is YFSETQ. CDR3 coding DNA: TGCGCCAGCAGCTTGGGGGCGGTGAAACTGTTTTTT. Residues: CASSLGAVKLFF.

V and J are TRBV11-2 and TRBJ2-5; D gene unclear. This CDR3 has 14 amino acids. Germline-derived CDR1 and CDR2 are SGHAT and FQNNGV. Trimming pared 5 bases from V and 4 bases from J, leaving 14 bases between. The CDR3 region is CASSAPEYPETQYF. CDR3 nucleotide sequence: TGTGCCAGCAGCGCCCCAGAGTACCCAGAGACCCAGTACTTC.

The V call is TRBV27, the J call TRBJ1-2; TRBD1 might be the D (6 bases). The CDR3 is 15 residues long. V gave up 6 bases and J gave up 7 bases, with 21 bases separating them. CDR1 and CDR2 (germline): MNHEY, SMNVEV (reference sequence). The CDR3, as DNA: TGTGCCAGCAGCTGGGGGGGGCGGAACTTGGGTGGCTACACCTTC. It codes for CASSWGGRNLGGYTF.

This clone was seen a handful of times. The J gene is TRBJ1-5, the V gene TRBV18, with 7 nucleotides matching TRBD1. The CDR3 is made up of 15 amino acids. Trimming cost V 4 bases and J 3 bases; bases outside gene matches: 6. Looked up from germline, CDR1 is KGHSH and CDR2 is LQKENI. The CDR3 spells CASSLAQGTNQPQHF. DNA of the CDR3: TGTGCCAGCTCACTGGCACAGGGGACCAATCAGCCCCAGCATTTT.

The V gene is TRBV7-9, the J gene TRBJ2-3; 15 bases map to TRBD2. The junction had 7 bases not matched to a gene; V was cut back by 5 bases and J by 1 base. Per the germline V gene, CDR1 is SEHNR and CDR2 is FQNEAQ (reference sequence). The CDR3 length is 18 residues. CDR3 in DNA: TGTGCCAGCAGCCCCGGACTAGCGGGAGGGGCGGGCACAGATACGCAGTATTTT. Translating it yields CASSPGLAGGAGTDTQYF.

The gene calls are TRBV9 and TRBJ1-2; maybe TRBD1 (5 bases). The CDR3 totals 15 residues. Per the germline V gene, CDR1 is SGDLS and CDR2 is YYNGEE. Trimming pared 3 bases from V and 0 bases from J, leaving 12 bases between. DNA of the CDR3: TGTGCCAGCAGCGGGCGACAGAGAACTAACTATGGCTACACCTTC. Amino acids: CASSGRQRTNYGYTF. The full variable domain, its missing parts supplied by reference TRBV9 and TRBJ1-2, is DSGVTQTPKHLITATGQRVTLRCSPRSGDLSVYWYQQSLDQGLQFLIQYYNGEERAKGNILERFSAQQFPDLHSELNLSSLELGDSALYFCASSGRQRTNYGYTFGSGTRLTVV.

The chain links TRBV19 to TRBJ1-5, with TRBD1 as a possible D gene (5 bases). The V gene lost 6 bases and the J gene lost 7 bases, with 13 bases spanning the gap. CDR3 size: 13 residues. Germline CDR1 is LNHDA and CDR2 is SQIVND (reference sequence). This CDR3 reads CASSRAGHQPQHF. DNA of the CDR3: TGTGCCAGTAGCCGTGCAGGGCACCAGCCCCAGCATTTT.

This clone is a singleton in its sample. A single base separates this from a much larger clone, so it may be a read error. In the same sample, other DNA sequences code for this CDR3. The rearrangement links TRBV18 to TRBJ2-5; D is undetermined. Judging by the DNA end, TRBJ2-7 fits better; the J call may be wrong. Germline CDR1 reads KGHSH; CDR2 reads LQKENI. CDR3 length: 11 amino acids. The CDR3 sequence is CASSPGHEQYF. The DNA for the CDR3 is TGTGCCAGCTCACCAGGGCACGAGCAGTACTTC.

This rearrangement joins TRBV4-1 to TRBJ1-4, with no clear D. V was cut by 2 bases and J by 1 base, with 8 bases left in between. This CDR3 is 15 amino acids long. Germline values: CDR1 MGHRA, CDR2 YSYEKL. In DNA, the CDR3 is TGCGCCAGCAGCCAACAGGAGGGAACTAATGAAAAACTGTTTTTT. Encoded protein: CASSQQEGTNEKLFF.

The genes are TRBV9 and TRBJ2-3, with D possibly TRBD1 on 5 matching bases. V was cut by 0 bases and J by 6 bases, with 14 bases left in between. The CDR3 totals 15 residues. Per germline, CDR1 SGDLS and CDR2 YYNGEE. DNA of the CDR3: TGTGCCAGCAGCGTAGCCCCAGGGCCTGGGGATACGCAGTATTTT. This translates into CASSVAPGPGDTQYF.

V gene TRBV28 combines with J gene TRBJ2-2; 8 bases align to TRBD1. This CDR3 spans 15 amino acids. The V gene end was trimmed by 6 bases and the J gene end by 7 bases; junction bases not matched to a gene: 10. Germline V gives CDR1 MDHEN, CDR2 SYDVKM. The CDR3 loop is CASRGTGARVGELFF. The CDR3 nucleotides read TGTGCCAGCAGGGGGACAGGTGCGCGGGTCGGGGAGCTGTTTTTT.

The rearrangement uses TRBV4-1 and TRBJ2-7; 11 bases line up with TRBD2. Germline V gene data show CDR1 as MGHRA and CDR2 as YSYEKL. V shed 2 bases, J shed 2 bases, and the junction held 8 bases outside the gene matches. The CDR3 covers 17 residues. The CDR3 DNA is TGCGCCAGCAGCCAAACCCTGGGACTAGCGGCCACCTACGAGCAGTACTTC. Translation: CASSQTLGLAATYEQYF.

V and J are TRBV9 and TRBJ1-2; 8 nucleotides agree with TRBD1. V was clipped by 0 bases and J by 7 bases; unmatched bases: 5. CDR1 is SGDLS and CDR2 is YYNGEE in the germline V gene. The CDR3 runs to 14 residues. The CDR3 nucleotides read TGTGCCAGCAGCGTAGCAGGGGGCTCAGGTGGCTACACCTTC. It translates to CASSVAGGSGGYTF.

The CDR3 nucleotides are TGTGCCAGCAGCTTAGTTGTCGGGTTGTCTAGCGGGAGTTCTCAGTACTTC. It yields the protein CASSLVVGLSSGSSQYF. The rearrangement joins TRBV7-2 to TRBJ2-5; 10 bases map to TRBD2. Germline-derived CDR1 and CDR2 are SGHTA and FQGNSA. This CDR3 spans 17 amino acids. V lost 1 base, J lost 11 bases, and 16 bases stayed unmatched. Drawing the rest from reference TRBV7-2 and TRBJ2-5, the complete variable domain is GAGVSQSPSNKVTEKGKDVELRCDPISGHTALYWYRQSLGQGLEFLIYFQGNSAPDKSGLPSDRFSAERTGGSVSTLTIQRTQQEDSAVYLCASSLVVGLSSGSSQYFGPGTRLLVL.

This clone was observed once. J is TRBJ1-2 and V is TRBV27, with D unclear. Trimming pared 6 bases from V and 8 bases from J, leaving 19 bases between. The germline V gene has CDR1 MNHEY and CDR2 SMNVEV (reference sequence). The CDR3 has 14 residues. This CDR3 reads CASSPTLQHRGYTF. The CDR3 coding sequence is TGTGCCAGCAGCCCAACCCTCCAACATAGGGGCTACACCTTC.

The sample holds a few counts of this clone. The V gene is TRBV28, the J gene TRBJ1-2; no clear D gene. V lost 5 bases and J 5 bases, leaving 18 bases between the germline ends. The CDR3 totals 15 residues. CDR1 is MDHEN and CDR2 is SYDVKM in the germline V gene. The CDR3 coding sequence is TGTGCCAGCAGTCCCGGCGGAGGTGAGGTTTATGGCTACACCTTC. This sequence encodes CASSPGGGEVYGYTF.

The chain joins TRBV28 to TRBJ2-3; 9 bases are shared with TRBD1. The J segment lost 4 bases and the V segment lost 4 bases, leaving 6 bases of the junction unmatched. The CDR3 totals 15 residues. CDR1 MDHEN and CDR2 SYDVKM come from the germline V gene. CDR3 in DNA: TGTGCCAGCAGTTCTAGGACAGGGGCCCCAGATACGCAGTATTTT. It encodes CASSSRTGAPDTQYF. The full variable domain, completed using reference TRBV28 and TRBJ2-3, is DVKVTQSSRYLVKRTGEKVFLECVQDMDHENMFWYRQDPGLGLRLIYFSYDVKMKEKGDIPEGYSVSREKKERFSLILESASTNQTSMYLCASSSRTGAPDTQYFGPGTRLTVL.

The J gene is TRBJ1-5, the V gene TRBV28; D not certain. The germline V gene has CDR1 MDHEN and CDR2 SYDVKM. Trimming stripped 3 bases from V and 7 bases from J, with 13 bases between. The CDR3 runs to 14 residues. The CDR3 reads CASSLFTPGQPQHF. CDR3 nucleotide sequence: TGTGCCAGCAGTTTGTTCACCCCTGGGCAGCCCCAGCATTTT.

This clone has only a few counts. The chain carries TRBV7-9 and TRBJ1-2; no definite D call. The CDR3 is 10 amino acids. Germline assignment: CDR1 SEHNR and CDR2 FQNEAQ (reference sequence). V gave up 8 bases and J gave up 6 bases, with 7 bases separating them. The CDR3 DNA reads TGTGCCAGCCCGGGGAATGGCTACACCTTC. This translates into CASPGNGYTF.

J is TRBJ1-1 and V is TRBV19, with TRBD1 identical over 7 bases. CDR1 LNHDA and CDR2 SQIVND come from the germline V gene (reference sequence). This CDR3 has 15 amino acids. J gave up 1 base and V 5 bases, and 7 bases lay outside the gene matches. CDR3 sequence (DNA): TGTGCCAGTAGTGCCCACAGGGGAGCGAACACTGAAGCTTTCTTT. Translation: CASSAHRGANTEAFF. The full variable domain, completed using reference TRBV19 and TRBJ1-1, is DGGITQSPKYLFRKEGQNVTLSCEQNLNHDAMYWYRQDPGQGLRLIYYSQIVNDFQKGDIAEGYSVSREKKESFPLTVTSAQKNPTAFYLCASSAHRGANTEAFFGQGTRLTVV.

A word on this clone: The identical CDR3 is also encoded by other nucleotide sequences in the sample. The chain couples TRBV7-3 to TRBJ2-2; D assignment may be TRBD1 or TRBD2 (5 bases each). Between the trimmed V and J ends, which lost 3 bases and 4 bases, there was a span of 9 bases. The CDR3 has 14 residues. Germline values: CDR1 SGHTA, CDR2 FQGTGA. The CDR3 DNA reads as TGTGCCAGCAGCTTTAGTGGGGGCACCGGGGAGCTGTTTTTT. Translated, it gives CASSFSGGTGELFF. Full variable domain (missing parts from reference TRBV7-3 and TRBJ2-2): GAGVSQTPSNKVTEKGKYVELRCDPISGHTALYWYRQSLGQGPEFLIYFQGTGAADDSGLPNDRFFAVRPEGSVSTLKIQRTERGDSAVYLCASSFSGGTGELFFGEGSRLTVL.

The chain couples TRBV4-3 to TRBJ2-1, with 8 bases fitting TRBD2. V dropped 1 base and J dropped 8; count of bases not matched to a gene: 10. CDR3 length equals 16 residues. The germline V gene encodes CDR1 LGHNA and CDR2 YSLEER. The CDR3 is CASSQAPAGGSDEQFF. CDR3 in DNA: TGCGCCAGCAGCCAAGCGCCCGCGGGAGGTTCCGATGAGCAGTTCTTC.

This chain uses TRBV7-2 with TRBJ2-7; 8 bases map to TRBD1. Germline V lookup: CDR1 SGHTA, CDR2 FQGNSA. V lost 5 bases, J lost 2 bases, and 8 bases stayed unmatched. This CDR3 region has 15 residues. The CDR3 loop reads CASSPDWTGPYEQYF. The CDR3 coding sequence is TGTGCCAGCAGCCCGGACTGGACAGGGCCCTACGAGCAGTACTTC.

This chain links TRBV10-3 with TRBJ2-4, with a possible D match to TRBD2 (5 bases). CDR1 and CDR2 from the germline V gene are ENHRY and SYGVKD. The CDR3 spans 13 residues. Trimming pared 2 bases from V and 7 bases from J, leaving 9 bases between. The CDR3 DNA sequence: TGTGCCATCAGTGAGGATAGCGCGAACATTCAGTACTTC. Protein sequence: CAISEDSANIQYF.